Each of the 22 T cell receptor beta chains below was sequenced from the same sample in a study of blood T cells in healthy people across ages (dated by TCRdb to the mid-2010s). To prepare the library, 5' RACE was applied. A second PCR of 7 to 11 cycles was performed with a sample-barcoded 5' primer and a J-beta primer mix. TCRdb applied fastp at Q25 and MiXCR to the public reads, then kept only in-frame beta chains. Every entry covers one CDR3 protein and lists the most common genes and DNA from its rows. The sample contains around 1,900,000 distinct CDR3 sequences, roughly 43% of them found a single time. Roughly 23% of the sample comes from the top ten. What was sequenced was blood. These receptors came from a human donor in good health.

The chain has TRBV7-2 and TRBJ2-5, with D possibly being TRBD2 (6 bases). Germline CDR1 reads SGHTA; CDR2 reads FQGNSA. The CDR3 covers 15 residues. V was pared by 5 bases and J by 3 bases, with 16 bases between. The CDR3 region is CASSLTGGVEETQYF. CDR3 in DNA: TGTGCCAGCAGCCTGACCGGAGGGGTTGAAGAGACCCAGTACTTC.

Ten or more counts support this clonotype. V usage is TRBV10-3 and J usage is TRBJ2-6; 7 bases agree with TRBD2. This CDR3 has 17 amino acids. CDR1 and CDR2 (germline): ENHRY, SYGVKD. Losses at the gene ends were 7 bases for V and 0 bases for J; bases not matched to a gene: 9. The CDR3 loop is CAITGGRTISGANVLTF. DNA for the CDR3: TGTGCCATCACGGGGGGTCGCACCATCTCTGGGGCCAACGTCCTGACTTTC.

This chain links TRBV29-1 with TRBJ1-2, with 10 bases aligning to TRBD1. J lost 0 bases, V lost 6 bases, and 4 bases had no gene match. Germline CDR1 reads SQVTM; CDR2 reads ANQGSEA. The CDR3 length is 14 residues. CDR3 sequence (DNA): TGCAGCGTGGGGGGGACAGGGGCTAACTATGGCTACACCTTC. As protein: CSVGGTGANYGYTF.

V usage is TRBV5-1 and J usage is TRBJ2-6, with 10 bases lining up with TRBD1. CDR1 is SGHRS and CDR2 is YFSETQ in the germline V gene. The CDR3 spans 17 residues. After removal of 4 bases from V and 4 bases from J, the junction contained 8 bases not matched to a gene. The CDR3 sequence: CASSGGQGLSGANVLTF. The CDR3 nucleotides are TGCGCCAGCAGCGGGGGACAGGGGCTATCCGGGGCCAACGTCCTGACTTTC.

The J gene is TRBJ2-1, the V gene TRBV12-3 or TRBV12-4; 11 bases match TRBD2. V lost 3 bases, J lost 8 bases, and 6 bases stayed unmatched. The CDR3 consists of 15 residues. The CDR3 sequence: CASSFDVSGGDEQFF. CDR3 bases: TGTGCCAGCAGTTTCGACGTTAGCGGGGGGGATGAGCAGTTCTTC.

The chain couples TRBV28 to TRBJ2-7; 9 positions match TRBD2. With 5 bases clipped from V and 3 bases from J, the junction kept 17 bases outside the gene matches. The CDR3 runs to 18 residues. Germline V gene sequence: CDR1 MDHEN, CDR2 SYDVKM. CDR3 residues: CASSTLLVHSGGYYEQYF. CDR3 sequence (DNA): TGTGCCAGCAGTACCCTGTTAGTCCACAGCGGGGGGTACTACGAGCAGTACTTC.

The genes are TRBV9 and TRBJ2-5, with TRBD2 matching 10 bases. The DNA end favors TRBJ2-7, so the J call may be wrong. The CDR3 covers 14 residues. The germline gives CDR1 SGDLS, CDR2 YYNGEE. CDR3 region: CASSASGTSDEQYF. As DNA, the CDR3 is TGTGCCAGCAGCGCCTCCGGGACTAGCGACGAGCAGTACTTC.

The gene calls are TRBV6-1 and TRBJ2-1; D is unresolved. Germline assignment: CDR1 MNHNS and CDR2 SASEGT. The ends were cut back, 2 bases at V and 8 bases at J, with 16 bases in the middle. The CDR3 sequence is 15 residues long. The CDR3 DNA is TGTGCCAGCAGTGAATCGATCGGGCCTGGGGATGAGCAGTTCTTC. This translates into CASSESIGPGDEQFF.

The chain uses TRBV12-5 and TRBJ2-5; D uncertain. V dropped 0 bases and J dropped 4 bases, with 9 bases sitting between them. Germline CDR1 LGHNT, CDR2 FRNRAP. The CDR3 length is 14 residues. CDR3 sequence: CASGLVEGGETQYF. The CDR3 nucleotides read TGTGCTAGTGGTTTGGTAGAAGGCGGAGAGACCCAGTACTTC.

The chain has TRBV7-2 and TRBJ1-4; D is unresolved. The V and J ends lost 2 bases and 0 bases respectively, with 7 bases between them. Germline V CDR1 and CDR2: SGHTA, FQGNSA. This CDR3 spans 15 amino acids. The CDR3 region has the DNA TGTGCCAGCAGCTTACGCCCCTCAACTAATGAAAAACTGTTTTTT. Translated: CASSLRPSTNEKLFF.

The genes are TRBV28 and TRBJ1-1; D is possibly TRBD1 (6 bases). The CDR3 loop spans 17 amino acids. CDR1 is MDHEN and CDR2 is SYDVKM in the germline V gene. The V and J ends lost 5 bases and 4 bases respectively, with 23 bases between them. In DNA form, the CDR3 reads TGTGCCAGCAGTCCCTTGGGCAGGGGATTGTGGGGCACTGAAGCTTTCTTT. It codes for CASSPLGRGLWGTEAFF.

A note on this clonotype: A clone one base away is much larger, so this may be a read error. The chain links TRBV4-3 to TRBJ2-1; D gene ambiguous. Germline CDR1 reads LGHNA; CDR2 reads YSLEER. CDR3 length: 16 residues. CDR3 in amino acids: CANSQDYRLEVGEQFF. The CDR3 nucleotides read TGCGCCAACAGCCAAGATTATCGGCTAGAAGTGGGTGAGCAGTTCTTC.

To note about this clonotype: Its ends do not fully match the called genes, so a read error is possible. This chain connects TRBV7-7 to TRBJ2-2; D may be TRBD2 (6 bases). Germline V lookup: CDR1 SSHAT, CDR2 FNYEAQ (reference sequence). CDR3 length equals 14 residues. The CDR3 coding sequence is TGTGCTAGCAAATCCGGGACTGGCGGCGGGGAGCTGTTTTTT. This codes for CASKSGTGGGELFF.

This clonotype has more than one count but fewer than ten. The chain recombines TRBV28 with TRBJ2-3, with TRBD2 matching 8 bases. The CDR3 has 15 amino acids. The germline gives CDR1 MDHEN, CDR2 SYDVKM. V lost 2 bases, J lost 5 bases, and 6 bases stayed unmatched. The CDR3 nucleotides are TGTGCCAGCAGTTTAAGCCCGGGGGGGGTAGATACGCAGTATTTT. It translates to CASSLSPGGVDTQYF.

The V call is TRBV29-1, the J call TRBJ2-7; possibly TRBD1 for D (6 bases). The J call may not be correct, given that the DNA end is closer to TRBJ2-5. CDR3 length: 13 residues. The germline gives CDR1 SQVTM, CDR2 ANQGSEA. CDR3 protein: CSVGGGVRETQYF. CDR3 nucleotides: TGCAGCGTTGGAGGGGGTGTTCGGGAGACCCAGTACTTC.

Turning to this clonotype: An end of the junction does not agree with germline; a read error may underlie this. This sequence joins TRBV5-1 and TRBJ2-1; D not resolved. The CDR3 totals 15 residues. Germline lookup yields CDR1 SGHRS and CDR2 YFSETQ. This CDR3 is CASSQGPAGNNGQFF. The CDR3 DNA is TGCGCCAGCAGCCAAGGTCCTGCTGGCAACAATGGGCAGTTCTTC. Combining the CDR3 with reference TRBV5-1 and TRBJ2-1 gives the whole variable domain KAGVTQTPRYLIKTRGQQVTLSCSPISGHRSVSWYQQTPGQGLQFLFEYFSETQRNKGNFPGRFSGRQFSNSRSEMNVSTLELGDSALYLCASSQGPAGNNGQFFGPGTRLTVL.

The V and J genes are TRBV10-3 and TRBJ2-7; D is uncertain. V lost 2 bases and J lost 0, with 8 bases in between. Germline V lookup: CDR1 ENHRY, CDR2 SYGVKD. The CDR3 extends over 14 amino acids. The CDR3 spells CAISEGHGSYEQYF. CDR3 in DNA: TGTGCCATCAGTGAGGGGCACGGCTCCTACGAGCAGTACTTC.

The gene calls are TRBV19 and TRBJ1-2, with D perhaps matching TRBD1 (5 bases). CDR3 size: 16 residues. V was shortened by 5 bases and J by 6 bases, with 22 bases between the two germline ends. The V gene's germline CDR1 is LNHDA and CDR2 SQIVND (reference sequence). The CDR3 nucleotides are TGTGCCAGTAGTTATAAAGGTACAGGAGGAACTCATGGCTACACCTTC. Amino acids: CASSYKGTGGTHGYTF.

The genes are TRBV2 and TRBJ1-3; D perhaps matches TRBD1 (5 bases). Trimming pared 7 bases from V and 2 bases from J, leaving 12 bases between. Germline V CDR1 and CDR2: SNHLY, FYNNEI. This CDR3 comprises 14 residues. The CDR3 here is CASMMGTPGNTIYF. CDR3 DNA: TGTGCCAGCATGATGGGGACCCCTGGAAACACCATATATTTT. The entire variable domain, with the rest obtained from reference TRBV2 and TRBJ1-3, is as follows: EPEVTQTPSHQVTQMGQEVILRCVPISNHLYFYWYRQILGQKVEFLVSFYNNEISEKSEIFDDQFSVERPDGSNFTLKIRSTKLEDSAMYFCASMMGTPGNTIYFGEGSWLTVV.

The V call is TRBV20-1, the J call TRBJ2-1, with D unclear. CDR1 DFQATT and CDR2 SNEGSKA come from the germline V gene (reference sequence). The CDR3 has 15 amino acids. The ends were cut back, 0 bases at V and 0 bases at J, with 9 bases in the middle. CDR3 sequence: CSARETLPSYNEQFF. Here the CDR3 DNA reads TGCAGTGCTAGAGAGACACTGCCCTCCTACAATGAGCAGTTCTTC.

The chain has TRBV27 and TRBJ1-1; D possibly corresponds to TRBD1 (5 bases). Germline CDR1 reads MNHEY; CDR2 reads SMNVEV (reference sequence). This CDR3 is built from 14 residues. V shed 3 bases and J shed 5 bases, with 13 bases lying between them. The CDR3 DNA reads TGTGCCAGCAGTTTCCGGGCGGGGGAGACTGAAGCTTTCTTT. This sequence encodes CASSFRAGETEAFF.

V usage is TRBV12-3 or TRBV12-4 and J usage is TRBJ1-1; D uncertain. The CDR3 is 12 residues long. Trimming pared 8 bases from V and 4 bases from J, leaving 11 bases between. The DNA for the CDR3 is TGTGCCAGCGCGTCAATAGTCACTGAAGCTTTCTTT. This sequence encodes CASASIVTEAFF.